This T cell receptor (beta chain) originates from a study of molecular identifiers for immune sequencing clone quantification. In TCRdb, the PCR reads were re-called with MiXCR into one record per CDR3 protein. The sample lists about 640,000 distinct CDR3 sequences, just under 20% seen once, with 0.7% to 1% in the top ten. CDR1 and CDR2 from the germline V gene are DFQATT and SNEGSKA (reference sequence). V was cut by 0 bases and J by 0 bases, with 12 bases left in between. This CDR3 spans 16 amino acids. As CD8+CD4-CCR7+CD45RA+ cells, naive CD8 T cells were sorted. The chain employs TRBV20-1 and TRBJ2-1; tentative D call: TRBD2 (5 bases). The sequenced material came from naive CD8+ T cells from blood, with Jurkat cell RNA spiked in. Specified subset: FACS-sorted CD8+CD4-CCR7+CD45RA+ naive T cells. The receptor was isolated from a human donor in good health. Some libraries in this study had Jurkat cell RNA spiked in. CDR3 loop: CSARDLAGLSYNEQFF. CDR3 nucleotides: TGCAGTGCTAGAGATCTGGCGGGCCTCTCCTACAATGAGCAGTTCTTC.